This entry lists 16 T cell receptor beta chains sequenced from one sample in a study of CD8+ T cells in alopecia areata. Extracted from the samples, RNA was reverse transcribed into cDNA to serve as the sequencing template. Measured with immunoSEQ multiplex PCR; TCRdb has only the in-frame clones, and not every one. Of roughly 60,000 clones in the sample, 44% were seen once. Specimen: NKG2D-low CD8+ T cells sorted from blood. The source is a human donor with alopecia areata.

The chain uses TRBV29-1 and TRBJ2-2, with 13 bases lining up with TRBD2. Losses at the gene ends were 2 bases for V and 5 bases for J; bases not matched to a gene: 5. This CDR3 region has 16 residues. Looked up from germline, CDR1 is SQVTM and CDR2 is ANQGSEA. CDR3 in DNA: TGCAGCGTTGAAAGGGGACTAGCGGGGAAGACCGGGGAGCTGTTTTTT. This sequence encodes CSVERGLAGKTGELFF.

The V gene is TRBV9, the J gene TRBJ2-5; D unclear. TRBJ2-7 matches the DNA end more closely, so the J call is doubtful. Germline V CDR1 and CDR2: SGDLS, YYNGEE. The CDR3 is 12 residues long. The CDR3 DNA reads TGTGCCAGCAGCGCGGACGGTTACGAGCAGTACTTC. Residues: CASSADGYEQYF.

This sequence joins TRBV5-6 and TRBJ2-7; 7 bases agree with TRBD2. Germline trimming cut 1 base from V and 3 bases from J; bases unmatched to any gene: 10. Germline lookup yields CDR1 SGHDT and CDR2 YYEEEE. The CDR3 has 16 amino acids. CDR3 in DNA: TGTGCCAGCAGCTTGTCTACCCCGGGAGGCATCTACGAGCAGTACTTC. Protein: CASSLSTPGGIYEQYF. The whole variable domain, filled in from reference TRBV5-6 and TRBJ2-7, reads DAGVTQSPTHLIKTRGQQVTLRCSPKSGHDTVSWYQQALGQGPQFIFQYYEEEERQRGNFPDRFSGHQFPNYSSELNVNALLLGDSALYLCASSLSTPGGIYEQYFGPGTRLTVT.

A few counts support this clone. The chain has TRBV15 and TRBJ2-1, with D perhaps TRBD1 (6 bases). The V gene lost 2 bases and the J gene lost 7 bases, with 24 bases spanning the gap. CDR3 size: 18 residues. Germline CDR1 and CDR2: LNHNV and YYDKDF (reference sequence). The CDR3 protein is CATSRSPIHGSGENEQFF. CDR3 nucleotide sequence: TGTGCCACCAGCAGAAGTCCCATACACGGGTCAGGGGAGAATGAGCAGTTCTTC.

The chain joins TRBV15 to TRBJ2-5; D tentatively fits TRBD1 or TRBD2 (6 bases each). This CDR3 contains 13 residues. V dropped 10 bases and J dropped 6 bases, with 18 bases sitting between them. Germline lookup yields CDR1 LNHNV and CDR2 YYDKDF (reference sequence). The CDR3 region has the DNA TGTGCCATCGAGGAGGGGGAGAGTCAGACCCAGTACTTC. Its translation is CAIEEGESQTQYF.

This clone was observed a few times. This chain links TRBV10-3 with TRBJ1-1; no definite D call. Trimming stripped 10 bases from V and 8 bases from J, with 20 bases between. CDR1 and CDR2 (germline): ENHRY, SYGVKD. This CDR3 comprises 13 residues. Here the CDR3 reads CATASEGLGEAFF. CDR3 DNA sequence: TGTGCCACCGCCTCGGAAGGGCTGGGGGAAGCTTTCTTT.

This clone was found a few times. The chain has TRBV29-1 and TRBJ1-2; D not resolved. Trimming cost V 3 bases and J 5 bases, with 19 bases left between them. The CDR3 sequence is 15 residues long. Germline CDR1 SQVTM, CDR2 ANQGSEA. CDR3 DNA: TGCAGCGTTGATTTTCTGATCTCAGATATGTATGGCTACACCTTC. Protein sequence: CSVDFLISDMYGYTF. The full variable domain, completed using reference TRBV29-1 and TRBJ1-2, is SAVISQKPSRDICQRGTSLTIQCQVDSQVTMMFWYRQQPGQSLTLIATANQGSEATYESGFVIDKFPISRPNLTFSTLTVSNMSPEDSSIYLCSVDFLISDMYGYTFGSGTRLTVV.

The V call is TRBV29-1, the J call TRBJ2-7, with 8 nucleotides matching TRBD1. The CDR3 runs to 16 residues. Germline CDR1 and CDR2: SQVTM and ANQGSEA. V was pared by 8 bases and J by 1 base, with 16 bases of the junction left unmatched. CDR3 bases: TGCAGCCCACCATGGGCGACGACAGGGGTTTCCTACGAGCAGTACTTC. Protein sequence: CSPPWATTGVSYEQYF.

This clone has only a few counts. The chain joins TRBV7-9 to TRBJ2-1, with 10 bases identical to TRBD1. V shed 5 bases and J 4 bases; nucleotides not matched to a gene: 8. The CDR3 length is 16 residues. CDR1 is SEHNR and CDR2 is FQNEAQ in the germline V gene (reference sequence). CDR3 in amino acids: CASSGNRGQGYNEQFF. The CDR3 coding sequence is TGTGCCAGCAGCGGCAACCGGGGACAGGGGTACAATGAGCAGTTCTTC.

The sample holds a few counts of this clone. The gene calls are TRBV4-2 and TRBJ1-4; D might be TRBD1 (5 bases). This CDR3 contains 13 residues. The V gene lost 0 bases and the J gene lost 9 bases, with 8 bases spanning the gap. In germline, CDR1 is LGHNA, CDR2 YNFKEQ. In nucleotides, the CDR3 is TGTGCCAGCAGCCAAGAAGAGGGGCAAAAACTGTTTTTT. Its translation is CASSQEEGQKLFF.

This clone has ten or more counts. The gene calls are TRBV7-8 and TRBJ2-3; D possibly corresponds to TRBD2 (6 bases). The V and J ends lost 1 base and 0 bases respectively, with 11 bases between them. The germline CDR1 and CDR2 sequences are SGHVS and FQNEAQ. The CDR3 length is 16 residues. The CDR3 coding sequence is TGTGCCAGCAGCTTAGTCGGCGGGGCCAGCACAGATACGCAGTATTTT. Amino acids: CASSLVGGASTDTQYF. Complete variable domain (other parts from reference TRBV7-8 and TRBJ2-3): GAGVSQSPRYKVAKRGQDVALRCDPISGHVSLFWYQQALGQGPEFLTYFQNEAQLDKSGLPSDRFFAERPEGSVSTLKIQRTQQEDSAVYLCASSLVGGASTDTQYFGPGTRLTVL.

The rearrangement uses TRBV20-1 and TRBJ2-1; D is uncertain. Germline-derived CDR1 and CDR2 are DFQATT and SNEGSKA (reference sequence). V lost 2 bases to trimming and J lost 10 bases, with 9 bases between them. This CDR3 is built from 11 residues. The CDR3 nucleotides are TGCAGTGCTAGACTTAGACGAGAGCAGTTCTTC. It is translated as CSARLRREQFF.

The CDR3 nucleotides read TGTGCCAGCAGTACGGGACAGTCTAGCACAGATACGCAGTATTTT. It yields the protein CASSTGQSSTDTQYF. V and J are TRBV9 and TRBJ2-3, with 7 bases fitting TRBD1. CDR1 is SGDLS, CDR2 YYNGEE, per germline. Trimming cost V 5 bases and J 0 bases; bases outside gene matches: 6. This CDR3 has 15 amino acids.

Of note for this clone: A much larger clonotype is one base distant, so this may be a read error. The chain is built from TRBV7-9 and TRBJ2-2; no clear D gene. The CDR3 has 12 residues. V dropped 3 bases and J dropped 1 base, with 0 bases sitting between them. Germline loops: CDR1 SEHNR, CDR2 FQNEAQ (reference sequence). The CDR3 is CASSLNTGELFF. The CDR3 nucleotides are TGTGCCAGCAGCTTGAACACCGGGGAGCTGTTTTTT.

CDR3 nucleotides: TGCAGCGTTGATAGGGGCTACACCTTC. Residues: CSVDRGYTF. The genes are TRBV29-1 and TRBJ1-2; D unclear. In germline, CDR1 is SQVTM, CDR2 ANQGSEA. Trimming cost V 3 bases and J 8 bases, with 4 bases left between them. The CDR3 contains 9 residues.

The chain carries TRBV27 and TRBJ2-3, with 8 bases identical to TRBD1. After removal of 4 bases from V and 2 bases from J, the junction contained 8 bases not matched to a gene. CDR1 and CDR2 from the germline V gene are MNHEY and SMNVEV (reference sequence). This CDR3 is 16 amino acids long. In nucleotides, the CDR3 is TGTGCCAGCAGTTCCTCAGGGGGACAGGACACAGATACGCAGTATTTT. Its protein product is CASSSSGGQDTDTQYF.